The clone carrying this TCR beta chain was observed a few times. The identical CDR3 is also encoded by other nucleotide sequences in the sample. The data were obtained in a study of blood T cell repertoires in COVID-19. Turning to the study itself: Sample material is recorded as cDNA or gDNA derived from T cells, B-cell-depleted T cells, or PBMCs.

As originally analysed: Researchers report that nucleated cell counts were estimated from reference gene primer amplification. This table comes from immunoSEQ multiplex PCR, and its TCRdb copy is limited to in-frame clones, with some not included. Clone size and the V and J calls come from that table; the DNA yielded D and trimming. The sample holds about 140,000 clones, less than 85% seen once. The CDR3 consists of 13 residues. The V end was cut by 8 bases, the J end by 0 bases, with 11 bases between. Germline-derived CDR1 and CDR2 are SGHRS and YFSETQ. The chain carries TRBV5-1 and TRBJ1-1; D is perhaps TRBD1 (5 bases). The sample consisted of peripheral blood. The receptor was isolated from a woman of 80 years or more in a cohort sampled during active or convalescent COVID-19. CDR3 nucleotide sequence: TGCGCCAGTTCAGGGACTGTGAACACTGAAGCTTTCTTT. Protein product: CASSGTVNTEAFF.